One TCR beta chain is described in this entry. TCRdb's table, derived via immunoSEQ multiplex PCR, lists solely in-frame clones and lacks some. This sample has roughly 2.1 million clones; about 93% occur once, and the top ten carry over 1.5%. The entry originates in a study of shared clonotypes between healthy human individuals. Study-level background: For every donor, three CD4 naive, three CD4 memory, two CD8 naive and one CD8 memory plates were used.

Germline CDR1 is MNHEY and CDR2 is SVGAGI. J was trimmed by 6 bases and V by 3 bases; bases with no gene match: 11. The CDR3 is 16 amino acids. The naive CD8 fraction comprised CD45RO-negative cells positively selected for CCR7 and excluded terminally differentiated effector memory CD45RA+ cells. The sequenced material came from naive CD8+ T cells from PBMCs. The chain uses TRBV6-5 and TRBJ2-3; 8 nucleotides line up with TRBD2. This receptor was taken from a man aged 18-30 years in good health. Some clones in this sample may be carry-over from other donors' samples. The DNA of the CDR3 is TGTGCCAGCAGTTATCATCCCTCGGGAGGGCCGGATACGCAGTATTTT. This sequence encodes CASSYHPSGGPDTQYF.